The clone carrying this T cell receptor beta chain has more than one count but fewer than ten. Its matching antigen is unknown. This sample is drawn from a study of CD8 T cells in ankylosing spondylitis. The study, taken as a whole, reports: Within matched ankylosing spondylitis synovial fluid, disease-linked clones were reportedly significantly enriched. Disease-linked clones were found to be CD8+ and relatively rare in peripheral blood. Within ankylosing spondylitis blood, a TCR beta motif made up of several highly homologous variants appeared to be characteristic.

Preparation of TCR beta libraries was done by quantitative 5'-RACE with molecular barcodes. Using its own MiXCR run on the 5' RACE reads, TCRdb lists one record per CDR3 protein. The table has 330,000 or so distinct CDR3 sequences, 7.5% to 9% seen once. CDR1 and CDR2 from the germline V gene are SGHNT and YENEEA. The ends were cut back, 3 bases at V and 4 bases at J, with 16 bases in the middle. The CDR3 sequence is 16 residues long. The chain links TRBV11-3 to TRBJ2-1, with unresolved D. This TCR derives from a male donor with ankylosing spondylitis. Material for sequencing was blood, either unsorted or a sorted T cell fraction (not recorded which). CDR3 sequence reads: CASSFGRLLSYNEQFF. The CDR3 DNA sequence: TGTGCCAGCAGCTTTGGGCGGCTGCTATCGTACAATGAGCAGTTCTTC.